These T cell receptor beta chains were read from a single sample in a study of cytomegalovirus exposure and HLA in healthy donors. Profiling relied on immunoSEQ multiplex PCR, and the TCRdb table lists in-frame clones only, not all of them. This sample has about 150,000 clones, with about 80% found just once. Sequencing input: PBMCs. All receptors derive from a man between 35 and 55 years old in good health and CMV-seropositive. Each CDR3 is given without its conserved first and last residue.

j_call | v_call | cdr3_aa
TRBJ1-6 | TRBV6-1 | ASSEQGDSPLH
TRBJ2-6 | TRBV5-8 | ASSSRNSASSGANGLT
TRBJ1-2 | TRBV7-2 | ASSQLRKGDGYT
TRBJ2-1 | TRBV20-1 | SARSEQF
TRBJ2-7 | TRBV19 | ASSTPGTSGGYEQY
TRBJ2-7 | TRBV10-3 | AISDLGGMVTEQY
TRBJ2-7 | TRBV10-3 | AITQAPGLYPYEQY
TRBJ2-5 | TRBV7-8 | ASSLAGGSETQY
TRBJ1-1 | TRBV28 | ASSHSGTHEAF
TRBJ2-1 | TRBV7-9 | ASSLIAGYYNEQF
TRBJ1-1 | TRBV29-1 | SVGSAGAEAF
TRBJ2-3 | TRBV28 | ASISLGQGQGDTQY
TRBJ1-1 | TRBV7-9 | SSSSTNSFGGSSTF
TRBJ2-2 | TRBV9 | ASSYQGAPGELF
TRBJ1-2 | TRBV4-3 | ASSQAETGGGYT
TRBJ2-1 | TRBV10-1 | ASSELGGEQF
TRBJ2-2 | TRBV15 | ATSDGFMGGQVPGELF
TRBJ2-2 | TRBV6-5 | ASSYQGTAGELF
TRBJ2-1 | TRBV6-4 | ASSEGAVQF
TRBJ2-5 | TRBV5-1 | ASSLGSGETQY
TRBJ2-2 | TRBV9 | ASSVGNRGSAGELF
TRBJ1-2 | TRBV6-5 | ASSYSGHPNYGYT
TRBJ2-2 | TRBV19 | ASSPRTSWANTGELF
TRBJ2-2 | TRBV10-1 | ASSVVRGSGELF
TRBJ1-2 | TRBV19 | ASSMLGSNYGYT
TRBJ1-1 | TRBV10-2 | ASRAGGDSEAF
TRBJ2-3 | TRBV6-1 | ASSGGDASGDTQY
TRBJ1-2 | TRBV5-6 | ASSLTHRGGYT
TRBJ2-3 | TRBV7-2 | ASSLGDRVRTDTQY
TRBJ2-1 | TRBV5-1 | ASSLAEAGGPNEQF
TRBJ1-2 | TRBV5-6 | ASSLVGDFNYGYT
TRBJ2-7 | TRBV27 | ASSLGPNREQY
TRBJ2-7 | TRBV7-6 | ASSPGGAGAYEQY
TRBJ1-2 | TRBV19 | ASSPGPYYGYT
TRBJ2-1 | TRBV7-6 | ASSLEGGRASYNEQF
TRBJ2-5 | TRBV18 | ASSPGTGVETQY
. | TRBV28 | ASSLIRSTYEQY
TRBJ2-7 | TRBV19 | ASSSDRDSYEQY
TRBJ2-5 | TRBV6-6 | ASSRSEPAGGQTQY
TRBJ2-1 | TRBV7-9 | ASRGPSGRVDNEQF
TRBJ2-2 | TRBV2 | ASSEMGPELF
TRBJ2-7 | TRBV28 | ASSSETGEQY
TRBJ1-1 | TRBV28 | ASSLPGQGYRNTEAF
TRBJ1-4 | TRBV7-6 | ASSFDPGANEKLF
TRBJ2-3 | TRBV7-9 | ASSQREGPDTQY
. | TRBV13 | RLKYEQY
TRBJ2-5 | TRBV25-1 | ASSQRTSGLETQY
TRBJ2-7 | TRBV19 | ASRASGSDEQY
TRBJ1-5 | TRBV27 | ATQTESNQPQH
TRBJ2-5 | TRBV10-3 | AISEMYSNSETQY
TRBJ2-3 | TRBV7-9 | ASSPGTSGSSSTDTQY
TRBJ2-5 | TRBV6-1 | ASSEDRVRETQY
TRBJ2-5 | TRBV4-2 | ASSQEGTSGGQETQY
TRBJ2-2 | TRBV5-4 | ASSQGTSGSRGTGELF